There are many counts of the clone carrying this TCR beta chain. The data derive from a study of neurological immune-mediated disorders. This CDR3 spans 15 amino acids. The germline gives CDR1 DFQATT, CDR2 SNEGSKA (reference sequence). V lost 3 bases, J lost 3 bases, and 8 bases stayed unmatched. Time point here: longitudinal time-point 3. The group of healthy controls was made up of people who were blood bank volunteers in Maryland, USA. MiXCR was run by TCRdb on the 5' RACE reads, yielding one entry per CDR3 protein. The profile shows about 53,000 distinct CDR3 sequences, roughly 8% of them singletons.

Sequenced material: PBMCs. The sequence was collected from a woman between 40 and 55 years old in good health. V and J are TRBV20-1 and TRBJ2-7, with TRBD2 identical over 10 bases. CDR3 protein: CSARIPSGSIYEQYF. CDR3 sequence (DNA): TGCAGTGCTAGGATACCTAGCGGGAGTATCTACGAGCAGTACTTC.